This T cell receptor beta chain was profiled in a study of blood T cell repertoires in COVID-19. Across the whole study: PBMCs, B-cell-depleted T cells, or T cells provided the cDNA or gDNA that made up the material.

Original handling: Estimation of nucleated cell counts relied on the amplification of reference gene primers. Clones were sequenced by immunoSEQ multiplex PCR, and TCRdb holds only the in-frame ones, with some missing. D and trimming were read from the DNA, whereas the V and J calls and clone size are those reported in that table. Here the sample spans fewer than 80,000 clones, just under 95% being singletons. Germline CDR1 MNHNS, CDR2 SASEGT. V gave up 2 bases and J gave up 3 bases, with 14 bases separating them. The CDR3 spans 16 residues. The sample consisted of peripheral blood. This chain links TRBV6-1 with TRBJ1-5; weak D call: TRBD1 (5 bases). The receptor's source is a human donor in a cohort sampled during active COVID-19. The CDR3 DNA is TGTGCCAGCAGTGAACCAACAGGAAGCAACAATCAGCCCCAGCATTTT. It yields the protein CASSEPTGSNNQPQHF.